This entry lists 21 T cell receptor beta chains sequenced from one sample in a study of early T cells in non-severe SARS-CoV-2 infection. TCRdb reprocessed the 5' RACE reads with MiXCR, giving one entry per CDR3 protein. The sample consists of some 35,000 distinct CDR3 sequences, 6% to 8% of them appearing once. The specimen was whole blood, collected at baseline. The source of these receptors is an adult who was a healthcare worker with PCR-confirmed SARS-CoV-2 infection or an uninfected control (not recorded which).

This clonotype showed up many times. The rearrangement links TRBV10-3 to TRBJ2-1, with a possible D match to TRBD2 (5 bases). The CDR3 covers 17 residues. Trimming removed 2 bases at V and 0 bases at J, with 14 bases between. From germline, CDR1 is ENHRY and CDR2 SYGVKD. The DNA for the CDR3 is TGTGCCATCAGTGAGCCCACGGGAAGAAGCTCCTACAATGAGCAGTTCTTC. Protein: CAISEPTGRSSYNEQFF.

This clonotype appeared many times. The chain carries TRBV7-9 and TRBJ1-1; D is unresolved. The V gene's germline CDR1 is SEHNR and CDR2 FQNEAQ (reference sequence). Trimming pared 5 bases from V and 2 bases from J, leaving 6 bases between. The CDR3 has 12 amino acids. CDR3 DNA: TGTGCCAGCAGCCCCATTAACACTGAAGCTTTCTTT. Translation gives CASSPINTEAFF.

The V and J genes are TRBV6-2 or TRBV6-3 and TRBJ1-1; D gene uncertain. The CDR3 contains 14 residues. Per the germline V gene, CDR1 is MNHEY and CDR2 is SVGEGT. CDR3 region: CVSTLDLQPTEAFF. DNA for the CDR3: TGTGTCAGTACACTTGATCTCCAACCAACGGAAGCTTTCTTT.

This clonotype showed up many times. The genes are TRBV5-5 and TRBJ2-1, with D possibly TRBD2 on 6 matching bases. Deletions cut 5 bases from V and 9 bases from J, with 15 bases between. The CDR3 sequence is 13 residues long. CDR1 is SGHKS and CDR2 is YYEKEE in the germline V gene (reference sequence). The CDR3 protein is CASSLTEGGEQFF. CDR3 sequence (DNA): TGTGCCAGCAGTCTCACGGAGGGTGGTGAGCAGTTCTTC.

There are many counts of this clonotype. The chain uses TRBV11-2 and TRBJ2-7; 8 nucleotides align to TRBD2. The length of the CDR3 is 17 residues. V shed 0 bases and J 4 bases; nucleotides not matched to a gene: 11. Germline V gives CDR1 SGHAT, CDR2 FQNNGV. The CDR3 loop reads CASSLDSGSGERYEQYF. The CDR3 nucleotides are TGTGCCAGCAGCTTAGATAGCGGTAGCGGGGAGAGGTACGAGCAGTACTTC.

At least ten counts were recorded for this clonotype. The J gene is TRBJ2-5, the V gene TRBV11-2; D not certain. V lost 5 bases and J lost 5, with 15 bases in between. CDR3 length equals 14 residues. Germline lookup yields CDR1 SGHAT and CDR2 FQNNGV. In DNA, the CDR3 is TGTGCCAGCAGCCTCAATAGTATTTCGGAGACCCAGTACTTC. This translates into CASSLNSISETQYF.

A few counts support this clonotype. The rearrangement uses TRBV7-9 and TRBJ2-5, with 9 bases matching TRBD2. The CDR3 totals 15 residues. V gave up 4 bases and J gave up 2 bases; unmatched junction bases: 5. CDR1 and CDR2 from the germline V gene are SEHNR and FQNEAQ (reference sequence). The CDR3 sequence: CASSSLAGVQETQYF. CDR3 nucleotide sequence: TGTGCCAGCAGCTCTTTAGCGGGAGTACAAGAGACCCAGTACTTC.

This clonotype was seen at least ten times. This chain links TRBV12-3 or TRBV12-4 with TRBJ2-5, with 7 bases lining up with TRBD1. Losses at the gene ends were 6 bases for V and 0 bases for J; bases not matched to a gene: 4. This CDR3 has 14 residues. For the CDR3, the DNA is TGTGCCAGCAGAGCCGGGACAGACCAAGAGACCCAGTACTTC. This sequence encodes CASRAGTDQETQYF.

In this sample, this clonotype turned up a few times. The gene calls are TRBV24-1 and TRBJ2-7; 8 bases align to TRBD1. The CDR3 extends over 13 amino acids. Germline CDR1 and CDR2: KGHDR and SFDVKD. J was trimmed by 3 bases and V by 5 bases; bases with no gene match: 2. CDR3 sequence reads: CATSGDRGYEQYF. CDR3 sequence (DNA): TGTGCCACCAGTGGAGACAGGGGCTACGAGCAGTACTTC.

The table lists this clonotype with many counts. The chain has TRBV12-3 or TRBV12-4 and TRBJ1-5, with a tentative D call TRBD1 (5 bases). V shed 6 bases and J shed 0 bases, with 15 bases lying between them. The CDR3 has 16 amino acids. The CDR3 region has the DNA TGTGCCAGCAGCTTCGCCGGGACCCATAGCAATCAGCCCCAGCATTTT. Translated: CASSFAGTHSNQPQHF.

The table lists this clonotype with a few counts. The rearrangement uses TRBV28 and TRBJ2-7; 10 bases fit TRBD2. After removal of 5 bases from V and 4 bases from J, the junction contained 8 bases not matched to a gene. This CDR3 region has 15 residues. Per germline, CDR1 MDHEN and CDR2 SYDVKM. The CDR3 bases are TGTGCCAGCAGTCTACCCGGGACTAGCGCATACGAGCAGTACTTC. Amino acids: CASSLPGTSAYEQYF.

This clonotype was counted a few times. The chain carries TRBV4-1 and TRBJ2-3; 10 bases align to TRBD2. Per the germline V gene, CDR1 is MGHRA and CDR2 is YSYEKL. With V trimmed by 2 bases and J by 5 bases, 13 bases remained unmatched. The CDR3 is made up of 18 amino acids. The CDR3 bases are TGCGCCAGCAGCCAAACTCGGACTAGCGGTCGATCGCGAGATACGCAGTATTTT. This codes for CASSQTRTSGRSRDTQYF.

The V and J genes are TRBV20-1 and TRBJ2-1; D may be TRBD2 (6 bases). CDR1 and CDR2 (germline): DFQATT, SNEGSKA (reference sequence). V gave up 5 bases and J gave up 3 bases, with 11 bases separating them. The CDR3 extends over 13 amino acids. The CDR3 coding sequence is TGCAGTGCTGCAGCGGGTTACTACAATGAGCAGTTCTTC. It encodes CSAAAGYYNEQFF.

This clonotype has ten or more counts. This chain uses TRBV30 with TRBJ2-7, with D hard to call. In germline, CDR1 is GTSNPN, CDR2 SVGIG (reference sequence). This CDR3 has 12 amino acids. Trimming took 3 bases from V and 7 from J, leaving 13 bases between them. CDR3 DNA: TGTGCCTGGAGGCGAAAAATGGGGGAGCAGTACTTC. Amino acid sequence: CAWRRKMGEQYF.

This clonotype has at least ten counts. V gene TRBV5-8 combines with J gene TRBJ2-2, with D unresolved. CDR3 length: 16 residues. Germline CDR1 SGHTS, CDR2 YDEGEE. The V gene lost 4 bases and the J gene lost 4 bases, with 17 bases spanning the gap. CDR3 sequence: CASSLKKTSFTGELFF. The CDR3 coding sequence is TGTGCCAGCAGCCTGAAGAAGACTTCATTCACCGGGGAGCTGTTTTTT.

The CDR3 DNA reads as TGTGCCAGCAGCAAAGGCCTGACAGCTGTAGCCAAAAACATTCAGTACTTC. Encoded protein: CASSKGLTAVAKNIQYF. V gene TRBV6-2 or TRBV6-3 combines with J gene TRBJ2-4, with D possibly being TRBD1 (5 bases). The CDR3 has 17 amino acids. Trimming cost V 6 bases and J 0 bases, with 18 bases left between them. The germline V gene has CDR1 MNHEY and CDR2 SVGEGT.

The sample holds many counts of this clonotype. The CDR3 protein is CASSLAPVTGQETQYF. In DNA, the CDR3 is TGTGCCAGCAGCTTAGCCCCTGTAACAGGGCAAGAGACCCAGTACTTC. This rearrangement joins TRBV11-2 to TRBJ2-5; D may be TRBD1 (6 bases). Trimming removed 1 base from V and 2 bases from J, with 14 bases in between. This CDR3 comprises 16 residues. Germline CDR1 is SGHAT and CDR2 is FQNNGV.

There are many counts of this clonotype. The chain is built from TRBV11-2 and TRBJ2-7; D might be TRBD1 (6 bases). Germline lookup yields CDR1 SGHAT and CDR2 FQNNGV. The length of the CDR3 is 12 residues. The V end lost 2 bases, the J end lost 13 bases, and 15 bases lay between the germline ends. The CDR3 sequence: CASSLNRVVPYF. The CDR3, as DNA: TGTGCCAGCAGCTTAAACAGGGTTGTACCCTACTTC.

This clonotype has ten or more counts. The genes are TRBV12-3 or TRBV12-4 and TRBJ2-5, with 12 bases identical to TRBD2. V lost 8 bases to trimming and J lost 4 bases; unmatched junction nucleotides: 8. CDR3 length equals 15 residues. CDR3 sequence (DNA): TGTGCCAGCGGTCCCACTAGCGGGAGGATAGAGACCCAGTACTTC. Translating gives CASGPTSGRIETQYF.

On this clonotype: A clone one base away is much larger, so this may be a read error. V is TRBV6-2 or TRBV6-3 and J is TRBJ2-6; weak D call: TRBD2 (6 bases). Per germline, CDR1 MNHEY and CDR2 SVGEGT. The V end was cut by 6 bases, the J end by 0 bases, with 9 bases between. The CDR3 consists of 15 residues. CDR3 region: CASSPGGSGANVLTF. In DNA, the CDR3 is TGTGCCAGCAGCCCCGGGGGCTCTGGGGCCAACGTCCTGACTTTC.

This clonotype was observed at least ten times. The rearrangement uses TRBV28 and TRBJ1-3; D not certain. This CDR3 region has 14 residues. Trimming shortened V by 7 bases and J by 0 bases, and 10 bases separated the two germline ends. Germline V gene lookup returns CDR1 MDHEN and CDR2 SYDVKM. The CDR3, as DNA: TGTGCCAGCATGGAGGGTAACTCTGGAAACACCATATATTTT. Protein sequence: CASMEGNSGNTIYF.